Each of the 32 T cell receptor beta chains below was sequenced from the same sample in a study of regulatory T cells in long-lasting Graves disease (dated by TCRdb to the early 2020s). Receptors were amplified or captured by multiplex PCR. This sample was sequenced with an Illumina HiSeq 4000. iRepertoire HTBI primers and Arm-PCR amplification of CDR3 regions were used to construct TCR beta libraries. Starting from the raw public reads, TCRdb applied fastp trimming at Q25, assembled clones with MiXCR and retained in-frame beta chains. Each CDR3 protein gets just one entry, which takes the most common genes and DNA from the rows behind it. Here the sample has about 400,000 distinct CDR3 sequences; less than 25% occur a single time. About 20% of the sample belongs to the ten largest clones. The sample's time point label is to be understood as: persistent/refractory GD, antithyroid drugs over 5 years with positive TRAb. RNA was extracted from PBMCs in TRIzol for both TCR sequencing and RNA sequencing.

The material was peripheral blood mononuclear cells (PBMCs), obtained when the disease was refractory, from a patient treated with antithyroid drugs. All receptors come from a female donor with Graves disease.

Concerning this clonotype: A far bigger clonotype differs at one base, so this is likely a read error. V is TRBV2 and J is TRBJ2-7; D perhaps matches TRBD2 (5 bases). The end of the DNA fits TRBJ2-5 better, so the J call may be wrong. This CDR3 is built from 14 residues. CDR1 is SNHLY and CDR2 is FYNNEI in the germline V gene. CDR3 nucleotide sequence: TGTGCCAGCAGTGGGTTGAGCGGACAAGAGACCCAGTACTTC. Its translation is CASSGLSGQETQYF.

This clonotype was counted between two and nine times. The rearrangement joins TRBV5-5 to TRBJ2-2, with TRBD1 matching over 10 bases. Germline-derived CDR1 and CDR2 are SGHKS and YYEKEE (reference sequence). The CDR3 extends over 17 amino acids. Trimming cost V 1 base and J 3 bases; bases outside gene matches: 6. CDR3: CASSLHPTGGDTGELFF. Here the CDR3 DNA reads TGTGCCAGCAGCTTGCACCCGACAGGGGGCGACACCGGGGAGCTGTTTTTT.

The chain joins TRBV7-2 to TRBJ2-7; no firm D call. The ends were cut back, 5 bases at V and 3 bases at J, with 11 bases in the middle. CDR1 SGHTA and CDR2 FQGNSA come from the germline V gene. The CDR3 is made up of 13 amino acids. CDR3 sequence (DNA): TGTGCCAGCAGCGTTAAACACCTCTACGAGCAGTACTTC. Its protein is CASSVKHLYEQYF. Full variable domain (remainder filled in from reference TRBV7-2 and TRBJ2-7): GAGVSQSPSNKVTEKGKDVELRCDPISGHTALYWYRQSLGQGLEFLIYFQGNSAPDKSGLPSDRFSAERTGGSVSTLTIQRTQQEDSAVYLCASSVKHLYEQYFGPGTRLTVT.

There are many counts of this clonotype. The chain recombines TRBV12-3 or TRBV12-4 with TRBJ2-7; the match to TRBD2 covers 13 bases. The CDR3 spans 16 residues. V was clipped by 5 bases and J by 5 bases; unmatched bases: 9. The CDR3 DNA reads TGTGCCAGCAGTCCCTCTGGGACTAGCGGGATGGACGAGCAGTACTTC. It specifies CASSPSGTSGMDEQYF.

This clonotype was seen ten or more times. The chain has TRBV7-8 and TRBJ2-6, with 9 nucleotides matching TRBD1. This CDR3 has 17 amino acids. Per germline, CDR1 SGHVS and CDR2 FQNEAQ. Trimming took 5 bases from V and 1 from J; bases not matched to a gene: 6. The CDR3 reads CASSGDRVGSGANVLTF. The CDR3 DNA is TGTGCCAGCAGCGGGGACAGGGTGGGATCTGGGGCCAACGTCCTGACTTTC.

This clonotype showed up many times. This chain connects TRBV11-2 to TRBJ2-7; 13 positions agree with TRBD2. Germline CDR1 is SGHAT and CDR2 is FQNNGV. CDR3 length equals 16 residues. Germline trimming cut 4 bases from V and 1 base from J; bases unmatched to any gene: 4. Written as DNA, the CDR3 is TGTGCCAGCAGCTCCGGACTAGCGGGAGTGTCCTACGAGCAGTACTTC. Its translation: CASSSGLAGVSYEQYF.

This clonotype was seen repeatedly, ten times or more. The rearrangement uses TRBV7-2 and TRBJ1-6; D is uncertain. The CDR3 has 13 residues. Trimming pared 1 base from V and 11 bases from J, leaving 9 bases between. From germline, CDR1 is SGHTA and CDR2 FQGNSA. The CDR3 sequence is CASSLDSSTPLHF. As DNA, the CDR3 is TGTGCCAGCAGCTTAGACAGTTCGACACCCCTCCACTTT. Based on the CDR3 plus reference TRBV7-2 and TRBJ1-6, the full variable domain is GAGVSQSPSNKVTEKGKDVELRCDPISGHTALYWYRQSLGQGLEFLIYFQGNSAPDKSGLPSDRFSAERTGGSVSTLTIQRTQQEDSAVYLCASSLDSSTPLHFGNGTRLTVT.

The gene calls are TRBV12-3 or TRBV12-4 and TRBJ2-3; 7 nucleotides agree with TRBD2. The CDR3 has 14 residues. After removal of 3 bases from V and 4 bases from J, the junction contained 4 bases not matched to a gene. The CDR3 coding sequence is TGTGCCAGCAGTTTTGGCGGGAGCCCAGATACGCAGTATTTT. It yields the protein CASSFGGSPDTQYF.

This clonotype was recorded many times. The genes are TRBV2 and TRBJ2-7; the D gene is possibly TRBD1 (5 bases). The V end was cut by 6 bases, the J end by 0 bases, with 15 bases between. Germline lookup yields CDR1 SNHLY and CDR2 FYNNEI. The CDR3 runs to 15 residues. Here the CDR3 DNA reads TGTGCCAGCAGCCTCACAGGATCTAGCTCCTACGAGCAGTACTTC. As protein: CASSLTGSSSYEQYF.

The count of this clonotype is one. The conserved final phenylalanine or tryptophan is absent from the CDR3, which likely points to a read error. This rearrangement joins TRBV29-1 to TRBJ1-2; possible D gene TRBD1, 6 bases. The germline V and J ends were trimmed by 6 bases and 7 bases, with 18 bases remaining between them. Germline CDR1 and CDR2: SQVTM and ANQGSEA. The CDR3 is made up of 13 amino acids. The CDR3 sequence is CSVSGTTLSGYTL. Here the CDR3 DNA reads TGCAGCGTGTCCGGGACAACTCTCAGTGGCTACACCTTA.

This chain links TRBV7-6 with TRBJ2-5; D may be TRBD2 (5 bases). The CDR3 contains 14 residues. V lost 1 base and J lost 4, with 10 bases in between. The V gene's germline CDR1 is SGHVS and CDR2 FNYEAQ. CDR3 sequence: CASSLVSAGETQYF. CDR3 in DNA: TGTGCCAGCAGCTTAGTATCGGCGGGAGAGACCCAGTACTTC.

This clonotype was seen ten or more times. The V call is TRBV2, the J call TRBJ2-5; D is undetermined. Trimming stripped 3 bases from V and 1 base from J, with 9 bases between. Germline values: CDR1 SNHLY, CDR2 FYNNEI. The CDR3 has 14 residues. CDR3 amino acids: CASSDENSQETQYF. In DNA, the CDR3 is TGTGCCAGCAGTGATGAGAACAGCCAAGAGACCCAGTACTTC.

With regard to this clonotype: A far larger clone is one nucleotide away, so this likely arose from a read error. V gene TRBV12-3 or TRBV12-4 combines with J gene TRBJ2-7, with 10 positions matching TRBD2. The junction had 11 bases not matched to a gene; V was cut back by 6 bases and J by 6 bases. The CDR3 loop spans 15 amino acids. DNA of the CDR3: TGTGCCAGCAGCTCCTCAGCGGGAGGGCCCCCCGAGCAGTACTTC. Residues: CASSSSAGGPPEQYF.

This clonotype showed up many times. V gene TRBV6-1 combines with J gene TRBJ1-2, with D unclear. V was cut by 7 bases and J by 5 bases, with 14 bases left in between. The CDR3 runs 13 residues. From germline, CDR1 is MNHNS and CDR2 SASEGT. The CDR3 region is CASTRAIQYGYTF. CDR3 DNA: TGTGCCAGCACAAGGGCTATCCAATATGGCTACACCTTC.

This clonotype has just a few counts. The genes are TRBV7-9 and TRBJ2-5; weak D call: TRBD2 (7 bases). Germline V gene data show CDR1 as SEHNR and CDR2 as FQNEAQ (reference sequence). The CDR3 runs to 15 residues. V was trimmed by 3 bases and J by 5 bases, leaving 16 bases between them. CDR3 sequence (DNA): TGTGCCAGCAGCTTGGGACTAAGAGGGGGGGAGACCCAGTACTTC. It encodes CASSLGLRGGETQYF.

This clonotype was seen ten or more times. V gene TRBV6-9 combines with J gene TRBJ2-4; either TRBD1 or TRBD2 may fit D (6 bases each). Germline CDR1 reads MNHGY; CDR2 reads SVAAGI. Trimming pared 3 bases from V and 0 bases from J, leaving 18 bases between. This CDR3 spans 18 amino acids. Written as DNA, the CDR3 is TGTGCCAGCAGTTACGGAGGGGGGAGAGAAGTAGCCAAAAACATTCAGTACTTC. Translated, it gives CASSYGGGREVAKNIQYF.

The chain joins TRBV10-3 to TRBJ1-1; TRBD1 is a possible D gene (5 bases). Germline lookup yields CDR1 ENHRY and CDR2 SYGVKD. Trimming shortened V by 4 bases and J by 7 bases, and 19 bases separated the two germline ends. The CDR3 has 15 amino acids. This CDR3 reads CAISAQDIKLGEAFF. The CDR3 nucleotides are TGTGCCATCAGTGCGCAGGACATAAAGTTAGGTGAAGCTTTCTTT.

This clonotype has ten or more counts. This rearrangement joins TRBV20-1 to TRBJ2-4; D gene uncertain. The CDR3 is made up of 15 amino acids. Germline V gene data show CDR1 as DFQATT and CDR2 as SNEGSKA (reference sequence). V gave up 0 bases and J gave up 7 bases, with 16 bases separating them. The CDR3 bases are TGCAGTGCTAGAGAATCTCAGGCACCTAACAACATTCAGTACTTC. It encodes CSARESQAPNNIQYF.

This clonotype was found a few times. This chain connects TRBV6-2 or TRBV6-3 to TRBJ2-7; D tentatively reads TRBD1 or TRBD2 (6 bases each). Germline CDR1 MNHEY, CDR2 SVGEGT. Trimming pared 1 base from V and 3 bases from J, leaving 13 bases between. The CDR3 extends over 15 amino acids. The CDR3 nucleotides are TGTGCCAGCAGTTACTGGGGGGCTAAAAACTACGAGCAGTACTTC. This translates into CASSYWGAKNYEQYF.

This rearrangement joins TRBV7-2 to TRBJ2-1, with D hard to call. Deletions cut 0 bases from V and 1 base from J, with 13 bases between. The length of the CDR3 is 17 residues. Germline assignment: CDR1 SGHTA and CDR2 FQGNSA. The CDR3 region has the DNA TGTGCCAGCAGCTTAGCGTTACCGGCAGATTCCTACAATGAGCAGTTCTTC. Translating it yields CASSLALPADSYNEQFF. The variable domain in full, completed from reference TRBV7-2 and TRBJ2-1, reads GAGVSQSPSNKVTEKGKDVELRCDPISGHTALYWYRQSLGQGLEFLIYFQGNSAPDKSGLPSDRFSAERTGGSVSTLTIQRTQQEDSAVYLCASSLALPADSYNEQFFGPGTRLTVL.

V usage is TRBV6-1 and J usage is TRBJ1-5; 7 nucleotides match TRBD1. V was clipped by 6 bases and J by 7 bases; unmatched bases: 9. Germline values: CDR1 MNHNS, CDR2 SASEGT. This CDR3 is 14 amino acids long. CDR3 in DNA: TGTGCCAGCAGCCTGGGACAGCTCGGACAGCCCCAGCATTTT. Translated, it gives CASSLGQLGQPQHF.

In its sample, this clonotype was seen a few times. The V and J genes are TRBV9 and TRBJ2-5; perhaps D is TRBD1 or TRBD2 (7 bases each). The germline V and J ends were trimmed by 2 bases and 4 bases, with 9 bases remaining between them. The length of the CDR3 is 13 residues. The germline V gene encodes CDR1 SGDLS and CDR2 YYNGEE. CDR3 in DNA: TGTGCCAGCAGCGTCAGGGGGGGAGAGACCCAGTACTTC. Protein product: CASSVRGGETQYF.

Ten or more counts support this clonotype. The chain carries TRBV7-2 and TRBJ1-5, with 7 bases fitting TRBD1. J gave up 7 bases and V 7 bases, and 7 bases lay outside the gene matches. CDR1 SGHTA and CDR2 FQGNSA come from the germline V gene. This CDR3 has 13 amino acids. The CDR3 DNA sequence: TGTGCCAGCAACGACAGGGTCTCCCAGCCCCAGCATTTT. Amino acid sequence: CASNDRVSQPQHF. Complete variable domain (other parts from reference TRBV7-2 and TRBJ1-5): GAGVSQSPSNKVTEKGKDVELRCDPISGHTALYWYRQSLGQGLEFLIYFQGNSAPDKSGLPSDRFSAERTGGSVSTLTIQRTQQEDSAVYLCASNDRVSQPQHFGDGTRLSIL.

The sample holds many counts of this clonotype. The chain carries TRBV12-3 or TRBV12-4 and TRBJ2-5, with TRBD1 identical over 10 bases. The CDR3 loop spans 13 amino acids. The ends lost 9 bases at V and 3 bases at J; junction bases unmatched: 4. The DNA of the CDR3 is TGTGCCAGTGGACAGGGGGACAAAGAGACCCAGTACTTC. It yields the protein CASGQGDKETQYF.

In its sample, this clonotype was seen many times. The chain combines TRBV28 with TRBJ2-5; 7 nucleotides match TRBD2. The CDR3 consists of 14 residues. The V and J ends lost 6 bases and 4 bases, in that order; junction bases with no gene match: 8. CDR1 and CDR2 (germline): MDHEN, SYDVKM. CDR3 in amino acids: CASSHAGVGETQYF. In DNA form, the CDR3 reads TGTGCCAGCAGCCACGCGGGAGTGGGAGAGACCCAGTACTTC.

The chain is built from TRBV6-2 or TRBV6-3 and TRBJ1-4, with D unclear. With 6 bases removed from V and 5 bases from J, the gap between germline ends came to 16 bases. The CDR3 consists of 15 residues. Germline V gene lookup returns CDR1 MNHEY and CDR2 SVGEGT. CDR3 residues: CASSREPWGNEKLFF. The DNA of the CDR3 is TGTGCCAGCAGCCGCGAGCCGTGGGGAAATGAAAAACTGTTTTTT.

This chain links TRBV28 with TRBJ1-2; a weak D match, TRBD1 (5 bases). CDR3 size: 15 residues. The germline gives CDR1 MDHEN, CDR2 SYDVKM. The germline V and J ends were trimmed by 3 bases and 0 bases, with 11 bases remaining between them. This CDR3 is CASSFQGTANYGYTF. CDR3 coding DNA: TGTGCCAGCAGTTTCCAGGGTACAGCTAACTATGGCTACACCTTC.

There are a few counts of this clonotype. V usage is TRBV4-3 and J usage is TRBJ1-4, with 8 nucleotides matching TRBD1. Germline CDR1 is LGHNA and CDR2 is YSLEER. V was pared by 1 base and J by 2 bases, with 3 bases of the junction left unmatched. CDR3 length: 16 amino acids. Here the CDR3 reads CASSQARQGTNEKLFF. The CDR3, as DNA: TGCGCCAGCAGCCAAGCTAGACAGGGGACTAATGAAAAACTGTTTTTT.

CDR3 DNA sequence: TGTGCCAGTAGTATACGGACCGCGGCTAATGAAAAACTGTTTTTT. Protein: CASSIRTAANEKLFF. The J gene is TRBJ1-4, the V gene TRBV19; D gene unclear. Germline V gene lookup returns CDR1 LNHDA and CDR2 SQIVND (reference sequence). The CDR3 sequence is 15 residues long. The V end was cut by 2 bases, the J end by 3 bases, with 10 bases between.

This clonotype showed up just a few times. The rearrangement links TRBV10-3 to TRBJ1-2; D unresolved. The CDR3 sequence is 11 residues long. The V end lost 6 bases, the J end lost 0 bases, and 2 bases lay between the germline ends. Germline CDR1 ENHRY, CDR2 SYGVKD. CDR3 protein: CAIRTNYGYTF. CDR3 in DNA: TGTGCCATCAGAACTAACTATGGCTACACCTTC.

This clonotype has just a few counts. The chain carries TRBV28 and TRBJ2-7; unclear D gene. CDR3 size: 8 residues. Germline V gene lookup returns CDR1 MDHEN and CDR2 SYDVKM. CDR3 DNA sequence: TGTGCCAGCAAGGCAGCGCTCGTC. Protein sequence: CASKAALV.

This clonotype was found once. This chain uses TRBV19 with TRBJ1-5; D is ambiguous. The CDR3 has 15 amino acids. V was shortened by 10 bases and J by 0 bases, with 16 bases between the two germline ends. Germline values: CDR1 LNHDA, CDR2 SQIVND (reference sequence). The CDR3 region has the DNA TGTGCCACCCCCGGGCCTGGCCTTAGCAATCAGCCCCAGCATTTT. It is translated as CATPGPGLSNQPQHF.